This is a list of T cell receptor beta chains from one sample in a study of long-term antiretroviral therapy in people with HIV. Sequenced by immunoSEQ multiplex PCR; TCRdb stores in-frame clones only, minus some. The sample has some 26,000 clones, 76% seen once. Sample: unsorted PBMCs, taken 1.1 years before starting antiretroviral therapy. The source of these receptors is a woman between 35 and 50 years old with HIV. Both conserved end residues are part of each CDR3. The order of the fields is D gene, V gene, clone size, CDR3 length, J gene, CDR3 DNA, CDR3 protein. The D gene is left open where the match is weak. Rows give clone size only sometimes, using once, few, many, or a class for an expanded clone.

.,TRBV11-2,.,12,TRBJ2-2,TGTGCCAGCAGTCTTGACACCGGGGAGCTGTTTTTT,CASSLDTGELFF
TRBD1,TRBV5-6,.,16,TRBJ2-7,TGTGCCAGCAGCTTGTTTGCCAGGGGGTATTCCTACGAGCAGTACTTC,CASSLFARGYSYEQYF
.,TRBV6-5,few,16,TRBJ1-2,TGTGCCAGCAGTTACTCGATTCTGGCAGGGACCTATGGCTACACCTTC,CASSYSILAGTYGYTF
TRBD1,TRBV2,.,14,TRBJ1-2,TGTGCCAGCAGTTTCCCCGGGACAGGGAATGGCTACACCTTC,CASSFPGTGNGYTF
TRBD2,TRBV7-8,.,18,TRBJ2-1,TGTGCCAGCAGCTTGGCGGCGCCCCTAGCGGGGGGGTTTTCGGAGCAGTTCTTC,CASSLAAPLAGGFSEQFF
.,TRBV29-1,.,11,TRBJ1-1,TGCAGCGTTGAAGCTAACACTGAAGCTTTCTTT,CSVEANTEAFF
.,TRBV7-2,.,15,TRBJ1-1,TGTGCCAGCAGCTTAGGGGGCAGGGTAAGGACTGAAGCTTTCTTT,CASSLGGRVRTEAFF
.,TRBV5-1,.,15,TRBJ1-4,TGCGCCAGCAGCTTGGACCCGAGCGGAGGAGAAAAACTGTTTTTT,CASSLDPSGGEKLFF
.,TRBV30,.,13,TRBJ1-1,TGTGCCTGGAGTGTGAGTCAGAACACTGAAGCTTTCTTT,CAWSVSQNTEAFF
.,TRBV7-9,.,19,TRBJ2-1,TGTGCCAGCAGCCCCCTCGGGCAGGGCAGGGTGCGCTCCTACAATGAGCAGTTCTTC,CASSPLGQGRVRSYNEQFF
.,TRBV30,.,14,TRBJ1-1,TGTGCCTGGAGTGTACAACTGGGGAGCACTGAAGCTTTCTTT,CAWSVQLGSTEAFF
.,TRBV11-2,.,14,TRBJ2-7,TGTGCCAGCAGCTTAGCTTACTCCTACTACGAGCAGTACTTC,CASSLAYSYYEQYF
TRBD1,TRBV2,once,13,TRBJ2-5,TGTGCCAGCCCCCGGGACAGACAAGAGACCCAGTACTTC,CASPRDRQETQYF
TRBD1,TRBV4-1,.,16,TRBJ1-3,TGCGCCAGCAGCCTCGAGGGGGGACAGGGGTTGGACACCATATATTTT,CASSLEGGQGLDTIYF
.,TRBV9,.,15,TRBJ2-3,TGTGCCAGCAGCACTTCGGGGGCCCGTGGAGATACGCAGTATTTT,CASSTSGARGDTQYF
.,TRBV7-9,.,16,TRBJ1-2,TGTGCCAGCAGCAAGGACCGGGACATCCGTCTCTATGGCTACACCTTC,CASSKDRDIRLYGYTF
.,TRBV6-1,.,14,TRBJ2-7,TGTGCCAGCAGTGATCTCAGGAGCTCCTACGAGCAGTACTTC,CASSDLRSSYEQYF
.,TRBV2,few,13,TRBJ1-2,TGTGCCAGCAGTGTGACAGTCGGGAACGGCTACACCTTC,CASSVTVGNGYTF
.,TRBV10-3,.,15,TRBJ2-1,TGTGCCATCAGGGGACACGGGGCGGTATACAATGAGCAGTTCTTC,CAIRGHGAVYNEQFF
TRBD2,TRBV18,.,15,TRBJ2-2,TGTGCCAGCTCACCTAGCGGGGAGGCCACCGGGGAGCTGTTTTTT,CASSPSGEATGELFF
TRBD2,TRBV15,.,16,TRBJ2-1,TGTGCCACCAGCCCCACCCGGACTAGCGCGAACGATGAGCAGTTCTTC,CATSPTRTSANDEQFF
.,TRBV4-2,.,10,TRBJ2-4,TGTGCCAGCAGCCAAGATAAGGAGAACTTC,CASSQDKENF
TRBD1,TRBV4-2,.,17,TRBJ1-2,TGTGCCAGCAGCCAAGGGACCGGTTCGACAGGGGTATATGGCTACACCTTC,CASSQGTGSTGVYGYTF
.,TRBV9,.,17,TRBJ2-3,TGTGCCAGCAGCGAGGGGGCGGGGGGCCTCGGGACAGATACGCAGTATTTT,CASSEGAGGLGTDTQYF
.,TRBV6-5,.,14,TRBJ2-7,TGTGCCAGCAGGCCGGGACATGGGCCCTACGAGCAGTACTTC,CASRPGHGPYEQYF
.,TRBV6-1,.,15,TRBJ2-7,TGTGCCAGCAGTGGCCAGCGGACCGCTAGCTACGAGCAGTACTTC,CASSGQRTASYEQYF
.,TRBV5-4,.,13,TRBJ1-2,TGTGCCAGCAGCTTAAGAATCACCTATGGCTACACCTTC,CASSLRITYGYTF
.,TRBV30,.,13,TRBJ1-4,TGTGCCGGGACGCCGGGAATACTTGAAAAACTGTTTTTT,CAGTPGILEKLFF
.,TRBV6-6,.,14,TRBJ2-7,TGTGCCAGCAGGCGAGACGGATCCCTCGGCGAGCAGTACTTC,CASRRDGSLGEQYF
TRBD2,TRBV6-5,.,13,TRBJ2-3,TGTGCCAGCAGGGCTAGCGGGTATGATACGCAGTATTTT,CASRASGYDTQYF
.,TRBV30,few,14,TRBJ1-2,TGTGCCTGGAGTGTAGCCGGGTCTGTGTATGGCTACACCTTC,CAWSVAGSVYGYTF
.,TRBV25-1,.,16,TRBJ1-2,TGTGCCAGCAGTCTAACGGCGGACCTGGGTAACTATGGCTACACCTTC,CASSLTADLGNYGYTF
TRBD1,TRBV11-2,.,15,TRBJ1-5,TGTGCCAGCAGCTGGGGACAGGGGCTCAATCAGCCCCAGCATTTT,CASSWGQGLNQPQHF
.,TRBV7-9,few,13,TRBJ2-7,TGTGCCAGCAGCCCTCCAGACGGCTACGAGCAGTACTTC,CASSPPDGYEQYF
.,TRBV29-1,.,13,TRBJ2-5,TGCAGCGTTGAAGACCCCCGAAGTCGGACCCAGTACTTC,CSVEDPRSRTQYF
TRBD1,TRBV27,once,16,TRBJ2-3,TGTGCCAGCAGTCCGTTACAGGGGATGAGGGCAGATACGCAGTATTTT,CASSPLQGMRADTQYF
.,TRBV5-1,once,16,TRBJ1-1,TGCGCCAGCAGCTTGGCTCGGGGGGCGCGCAACACTGAAGCTTTCTTT,CASSLARGARNTEAFF
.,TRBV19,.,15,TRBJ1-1,TGTGCCAGTAGTCCCATCCGGGGCGGTGACACTGAAGCTTTCTTT,CASSPIRGGDTEAFF
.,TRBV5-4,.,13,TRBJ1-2,TGTGCCAGCAGCTTGGAGAGAGGCTATGGCTACACCTTC,CASSLERGYGYTF
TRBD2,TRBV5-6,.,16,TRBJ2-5,TGTGCCAGCAGCTTTCTAAGCGGGGGGGCCACAGAGACCCAGTACTTC,CASSFLSGGATETQYF
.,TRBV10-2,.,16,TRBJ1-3,TGCGCCAGCCGGGTGGGGGGGGCGGAACTGGGAAACACCATATATTTT,CASRVGGAELGNTIYF
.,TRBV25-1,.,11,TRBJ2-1,TGTGCCAGCAGTGGGTACAATGAGCAGTTCTTC,CASSGYNEQFF
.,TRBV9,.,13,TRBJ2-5,TGTGCCAGCAGCGTAGGGCCGCTCAAGACCCAGTACTTC,CASSVGPLKTQYF
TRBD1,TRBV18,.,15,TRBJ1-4,TGTGCCAGCTCACCACCCTCAGGGGGAAATGAAAAACTGTTTTTT,CASSPPSGGNEKLFF
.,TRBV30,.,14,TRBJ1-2,TGTGCCTGGAGCCCGGACGCAGCTTCATATGGCTACACCTTC,CAWSPDAASYGYTF
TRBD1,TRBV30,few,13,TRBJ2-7,TGTGCCTGGACAGGGACAGACTCCTACGAGCAGTACTTC,CAWTGTDSYEQYF
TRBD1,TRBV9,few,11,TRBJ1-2,TGTGCCAGCAGCGTAGTAGGGGGCCTCACCTTC,CASSVVGGLTF
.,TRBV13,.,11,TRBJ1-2,TGTGCCTCCGGAGGAGGCCTTGGCTACACCTTC,CASGGGLGYTF
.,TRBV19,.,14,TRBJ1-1,TGTGCCAGTAGCTCCTTGGGGGGGAGGACTGAAGCTTTCTTT,CASSSLGGRTEAFF
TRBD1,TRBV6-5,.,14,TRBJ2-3,TGTGCCAGCAGTGCCGGGACAGGGCCAGATACGCAGTATTTT,CASSAGTGPDTQYF
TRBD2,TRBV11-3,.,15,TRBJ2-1,TGTGCCAGCAGCCGCGGGTGGAGCGGGGGAGATGAGCAGTTCTTC,CASSRGWSGGDEQFF
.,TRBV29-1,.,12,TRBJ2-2,TGCAGCGTTGTCCAGGGCACCGGGGAGCTGTTTTTT,CSVVQGTGELFF
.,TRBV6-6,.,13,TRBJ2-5,TGTGCCAGCAGGTCGGGAGCCCAACAGACCCAGTACTTC,CASRSGAQQTQYF
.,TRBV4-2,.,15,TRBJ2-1,TGTGCCAGCAGCCAAAGTAGTTCTTCCTACAATGAGCAGTTCTTC,CASSQSSSSYNEQFF
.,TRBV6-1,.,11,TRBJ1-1,TGTGCCAGCAGTGAAGTCCTCTGGGCTTTCTTT,CASSEVLWAFF
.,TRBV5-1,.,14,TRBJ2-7,TGCGCCAGCAGCTTGGGATGGGAAGTAGAGGAGCAGTACTTC,CASSLGWEVEEQYF
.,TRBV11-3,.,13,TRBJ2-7,TGTGCCAGCAGCTTAGAGGGGGTCCACGAGCAGTACTTC,CASSLEGVHEQYF
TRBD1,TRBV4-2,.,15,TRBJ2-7,TGTGCCAGCAGCCAAGAGGGACAGGGTGTTTACGAGCAGTACTTC,CASSQEGQGVYEQYF
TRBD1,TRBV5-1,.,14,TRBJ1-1,TGCGCCAGCAGCTTGGACAGGGGGAACACTGAAGCTTTCTTT,CASSLDRGNTEAFF
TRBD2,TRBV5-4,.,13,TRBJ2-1,TGTGCCAGCAGCTTGGGACTAGCGGTTGAGCAGTTCTTC,CASSLGLAVEQFF